A selection of T cell receptor beta chains follows, all from one sample in a study of cytomegalovirus exposure and HLA in healthy donors. TCRdb's table, derived via immunoSEQ multiplex PCR, lists solely in-frame clones and lacks some. The table records 150,000 or so clones, about three quarters of them present only once. Sequencing was done on a sample of PBMCs. These receptors all come from a middle-aged woman in good health and CMV-seronegative. Both conserved end residues are part of each CDR3. Each record gives: clone size, J gene, D gene, V gene, CDR3 DNA, CDR3 protein. A D gene is named only where the DNA matches it firmly. Clone size is stated in some rows and not others, as once, few, many or a class when expanded.

size: .; J: TRBJ2-3; D: TRBD2; V: TRBV25-1; DNA: TGTGCCAGCAGTGAGGGGGTAGCGGGGACAGATACGCAGTATTTT; CDR3: CASSEGVAGTDTQYF
size: .; J: TRBJ1-1; D: TRBD1; V: TRBV2; DNA: TGTGCCAGCAGTGAACAACCAGGGGGGAACACTGAAGCTTTCTTT; CDR3: CASSEQPGGNTEAFF
size: .; J: TRBJ2-3; D: .; V: TRBV28; DNA: TGTGCCAGCAGTACACAAGATACGCAGTATTTT; CDR3: CASSTQDTQYF
size: .; J: TRBJ1-3; D: TRBD1; V: TRBV6-5; DNA: TGTGCCAGCAGTGCGGGACAGACGGGAAACACCATATATTTT; CDR3: CASSAGQTGNTIYF
size: .; J: TRBJ2-7; D: TRBD1; V: TRBV10-3; DNA: TGTGCCATCAGTGCTGACAGGGGGACGACCTACGAGCAGTACTTC; CDR3: CAISADRGTTYEQYF
size: .; J: TRBJ2-5; D: .; V: TRBV6-5; DNA: TGTGCCAGCAGGCCCTCAGGGGGGGAGACCCAGTACTTC; CDR3: CASRPSGGETQYF
size: .; J: TRBJ2-7; D: .; V: TRBV7-6; DNA: TGTGCCAGCAGCCCGAGGCAATACAGGGAAAGGTACGAGCAGTACTTC; CDR3: CASSPRQYRERYEQYF
size: .; J: TRBJ1-6; D: .; V: TRBV6-1; DNA: TGTGCCAGCAGTGAAGGCCCGATGGCCCTGGATTCACCCCTCCACTTT; CDR3: CASSEGPMALDSPLHF
size: .; J: TRBJ2-7; D: TRBD1; V: TRBV5-1; DNA: TGCGCCAGCAGCTTGGACGGTCCGCGGACAGGATTGTCGTACTTC; CDR3: CASSLDGPRTGLSYF
size: .; J: TRBJ1-1; D: TRBD1; V: TRBV6-4; DNA: TGTGCCAGCAGCACAGGGGAGGTGAACACTGAAGCTTTCTTT; CDR3: CASSTGEVNTEAFF
size: .; J: TRBJ2-2; D: TRBD2; V: TRBV5-4; DNA: TGTGCCAGCAGCTTGGGCGGGCTAGCGGGACTCACCGGGGAGCTGTTTTTT; CDR3: CASSLGGLAGLTGELFF
size: .; J: TRBJ2-7; D: .; V: TRBV2; DNA: TGTGCCTCTCTTAGCGCGAGCAACGAGCAGTACTTC; CDR3: CASLSASNEQYF
size: .; J: TRBJ1-1; D: TRBD1; V: TRBV7-2; DNA: TGTGCCAGCAGCTGGACAGGCTTGGGCACTGAAGCTTTCTTT; CDR3: CASSWTGLGTEAFF
size: few; J: TRBJ2-1; D: TRBD2; V: TRBV5-6; DNA: TGTGCCAGCAGCTTGACTAGCGGGGTCTCCTACAATGAGCAGTTCTTC; CDR3: CASSLTSGVSYNEQFF
size: .; J: TRBJ2-7; D: TRBD2; V: TRBV30; DNA: TGTGCCTGGAGTGTACATAATAGCGGGAGTTTTGGATCCTACGAGCAGTACTTC; CDR3: CAWSVHNSGSFGSYEQYF
size: .; J: TRBJ2-1; D: TRBD2; V: TRBV4-2; DNA: TGTGCTAGCAGCCAGTTCACCGGGACTAGCGGGAGGCCAAGTGAGCAGTTCTTC; CDR3: CASSQFTGTSGRPSEQFF
size: .; J: TRBJ2-7; D: .; V: TRBV19; DNA: TGTGCCAGTAGTACCCAAAACCCAGGCGAGCAGTACTTC; CDR3: CASSTQNPGEQYF
size: .; J: TRBJ1-1; D: .; V: TRBV28; DNA: TGTGCCAGCAGTTACAGGCTAGCTGAAGCTTTCTTT; CDR3: CASSYRLAEAFF
size: .; J: TRBJ1-1; D: .; V: TRBV14; DNA: TGTGCCAGCAGCAAGGACAGAGACCTAGAAGCTTTCTTT; CDR3: CASSKDRDLEAFF
size: .; J: TRBJ1-6; D: .; V: TRBV27; DNA: TGTGCCAGCAGTTCTTTGAGAGGCTTCGGGTATGGATCCTATAATTCACCCCTCCACTTT; CDR3: CASSSLRGFGYGSYNSPLHF
size: .; J: TRBJ1-3; D: .; V: TRBV30; DNA: TGTGCCTGGAGTGTACGAATGAGGGGGTCCTCTGGAAACACCATATATTTT; CDR3: CAWSVRMRGSSGNTIYF
size: few; J: TRBJ2-7; D: .; V: TRBV6-5; DNA: TGTGCCAGCAGTTACTGGGGCGGACCTGGCTACGAGCAGTACTTC; CDR3: CASSYWGGPGYEQYF
size: .; J: TRBJ2-3; D: .; V: TRBV10-1; DNA: TGCGCCAGCAGTGACAGTGCGTCGGCGGCAGATACGCAGTATTTT; CDR3: CASSDSASAADTQYF
size: .; J: TRBJ2-6; D: .; V: TRBV28; DNA: TGTGCCAGCAGTTGGCGACAGGGACTGTCTGGGGCCAACGTCCTGACTTTC; CDR3: CASSWRQGLSGANVLTF
size: .; J: TRBJ1-2; D: .; V: TRBV2; DNA: TGTGCCAGCAGTCGTACAGGGTCGGATGGCTACACCTTC; CDR3: CASSRTGSDGYTF
size: .; J: TRBJ2-3; D: TRBD1; V: TRBV7-9; DNA: TGTGCCAGCAGCCGACAGGGGGGGGACACAGATACGCAGTATTTT; CDR3: CASSRQGGDTDTQYF
size: .; J: TRBJ2-7; D: .; V: TRBV11-3; DNA: TGTGCCAGCAGCTTTAGCACAGGGCCCGGCTACGAGCAGTACTTC; CDR3: CASSFSTGPGYEQYF
size: once; J: TRBJ1-2; D: .; V: TRBV28; DNA: TGTGCCAGCAGTTCCTCGTCGACAGCTTTCAACTATGGCTACACCTTC; CDR3: CASSSSSTAFNYGYTF
size: .; J: TRBJ2-2; D: .; V: TRBV11-2; DNA: TGTGCCAGCAGTTCCGGAAGCGGCACCGGGGAGCTGTTTTTT; CDR3: CASSSGSGTGELFF
size: .; J: TRBJ2-1; D: TRBD2; V: TRBV7-2; DNA: TGTGCCAGCCTTCGGTCGGGCCTCTTCCGACTAGCGGGAACCTTGTTCTTC; CDR3: CASLRSGLFRLAGTLFF
size: .; J: TRBJ1-5; D: .; V: TRBV7-9; DNA: TGTGCCAGCAGCTTAAGTTGGCCGTCGGGCGGCGTGGGAGATCAGCCCCAGCATTTT; CDR3: CASSLSWPSGGVGDQPQHF
size: .; J: TRBJ2-1; D: TRBD2; V: TRBV5-1; DNA: TGCGCCAGCAGCCCTACTAGCGGGAGGTTTGACGAGCAGTTCTTC; CDR3: CASSPTSGRFDEQFF
size: .; J: TRBJ2-6; D: .; V: TRBV5-1; DNA: TGCGCCAGCAGCATCCAACCTCCCGGCTCCGGGGCTGGGGCCAACGTCCTGACTTTC; CDR3: CASSIQPPGSGAGANVLTF
size: .; J: TRBJ2-5; D: .; V: TRBV5-4; DNA: TGTGCCAGCAGCTTGTATCTCAGCCAAGAGACCCAGTACTTC; CDR3: CASSLYLSQETQYF
size: .; J: TRBJ2-1; D: TRBD1; V: TRBV19; DNA: TGTGCCAGCCACGCCGGGGACAGGGGCCCCTACAATGAGCAGTTCTTC; CDR3: CASHAGDRGPYNEQFF
size: .; J: TRBJ1-5; D: .; V: TRBV5-1; DNA: TGCGCCAGCAGCTTGGAGGGGTATAGCAATCAGCCCCAGCATTTT; CDR3: CASSLEGYSNQPQHF
size: .; J: TRBJ2-3; D: TRBD1; V: TRBV29-1; DNA: TGCAGCGGCGACAGGGGAGGAACAGATACGCAGTATTTT; CDR3: CSGDRGGTDTQYF
size: .; J: TRBJ2-2; D: TRBD1; V: TRBV6-6; DNA: TGTGCCAGCAGTTACTCGAAAGGGGGCGAGACCGGGGAGCTGTTTTTT; CDR3: CASSYSKGGETGELFF
size: .; J: TRBJ1-1; D: .; V: TRBV15; DNA: TGTGCCACCAGCAGAGCAGGGGCCATAGCTTTCTTT; CDR3: CATSRAGAIAFF
size: .; J: TRBJ2-7; D: .; V: TRBV28; DNA: TGTGCCAGCAAGGACGGAGGGAACGTCTACGAGCAGTACTTC; CDR3: CASKDGGNVYEQYF
size: .; J: TRBJ2-5; D: TRBD2; V: TRBV5-1; DNA: TGCGCCAGCAGCGGGGGGACTAGCGGAGCTCAAGAGACCCAGTACTTC; CDR3: CASSGGTSGAQETQYF
size: few; J: TRBJ1-1; D: TRBD1; V: TRBV11-3; DNA: TGTGCCAGCAGCGGCAGTAACAGGGGCGCTTTCTTT; CDR3: CASSGSNRGAFF
size: .; J: TRBJ2-3; D: TRBD1; V: TRBV5-4; DNA: TGTGCCAGCAGCCTCCGGGACAGGGGGATCACAGATACGCAGTATTTT; CDR3: CASSLRDRGITDTQYF